This record looks at one T cell receptor beta chain sequence and its context. This sample stems from a study of T cells in localized non-small cell lung cancer. CDR1 and CDR2 from the germline V gene are MGHRA and YSYEKL. The CDR3 has 15 residues. V lost 4 bases, J lost 1 base, and 13 bases lay in between. Data came from immunoSEQ multiplex PCR; TCRdb stores just in-frame clones and leaves some out. Counted here are some 20,000 clones, approximately 90% occurring once; the ten biggest clones make up less than 8.5%. Sequencing was performed on peripheral blood, taken before any cancer treatment. The chain is built from TRBV4-1 and TRBJ2-5; D may be TRBD2 (6 bases). This sequence originates from a woman between 40 and 69 years old with stage I lung adenocarcinoma. The CDR3 here is CASSPPDGSQETQYF. CDR3 nucleotide sequence: TGCGCCAGCAGCCCCCCGGACGGGAGCCAAGAGACCCAGTACTTC.